This T cell receptor beta chain stems from a study of T cells in Graves' hyperthyroidism and ophthalmopathy. Overall study findings and caveats: The model identified upcoming ophthalmopathy a median approximately 6.4 months ahead of onset.

Diagnoses rested on clinical symptoms, serum thyroxine and TRAb, thyroid ultrasound and orbital computed tomography. The sample, blood from the first hyperthyroidism diagnosis, precedes any ophthalmopathy symptoms. The sample holds many counts of this clonotype. Its antigen is not identified. Trimming pared 3 bases from V and 7 bases from J, leaving 13 bases between. The V gene's germline CDR1 is KGHSH and CDR2 LQKENI. The CDR3 spans 15 residues. Amplified TCR beta CDR3 regions derived from RNA transcripts. HTBI primers were the set used in a first-round RT-PCR of the TCR CDR3. TCRdb itself ran the multiplex PCR reads through MiXCR, one entry per CDR3 protein. The repertoire includes 650,000 to 850,000 distinct CDR3 sequences, roughly a sixth of them detected once, and approximately 15% sits in the top ten.

This chain connects TRBV18 to TRBJ1-6, with D unclear. The sequence was collected from a woman aged 45-59 years with Graves' hyperthyroidism that later progressed to Graves' ophthalmopathy. The source material was blood. In nucleotides, the CDR3 is TGTGCCAGCTCACCCGACTTAGGGTGGAATTCACCCCTCCACTTT. Encoded protein: CASSPDLGWNSPLHF. Supplemented by reference TRBV18 and TRBJ1-6, the full variable domain reads NAGVMQNPRHLVRRRGQEARLRCSPMKGHSHVYWYRQLPEEGLKFMVYLQKENIIDESGMPKERFSAEFPKEGPSILRIQQVVRGDSAAYFCASSPDLGWNSPLHFGNGTRLTVT.